Below, 10 T cell receptor beta chains from the same sample are listed, as sequenced in a study of T cells in localized non-small cell lung cancer. Using immunoSEQ multiplex PCR, the repertoire was profiled, and TCRdb retains in-frame clones only, with some absent. This table holds tens of thousands of clones, over 75% found once. The input for sequencing was peripheral blood, taken before any cancer treatment. Receptor source: a female donor aged 60 or older with stage II squamous cell lung carcinoma.

This rearrangement joins TRBV6-5 to TRBJ1-2; D might be TRBD1 (5 bases). The V end was cut by 2 bases, the J end by 4 bases, with 14 bases between. This CDR3 has 15 residues. The V gene's germline CDR1 is MNHEY and CDR2 SVGAGI. In nucleotides, the CDR3 is TGTGCCAGCAGTTACAACCGGGGCTTCGGCTATGGCTACACCTTC. It codes for CASSYNRGFGYGYTF.

DNA of the CDR3: TGTGCCACCTCGCCCGGTGGCACAGATACGCAGTATTTT. This gives the protein CATSPGGTDTQYF. The chain couples TRBV15 to TRBJ2-3, with unresolved D. V shed 8 bases and J shed 1 base, with 10 bases lying between them. The CDR3 totals 13 residues. CDR1 is LNHNV, CDR2 YYDKDF, per germline (reference sequence).

This chain joins TRBV30 and TRBJ2-7, with a possible D match to TRBD2 (6 bases). From germline, CDR1 is GTSNPN and CDR2 SVGIG (reference sequence). V lost 0 bases and J 4 bases, leaving 13 bases between the germline ends. The length of the CDR3 is 14 residues. The CDR3 sequence: CAWSVGGSGYEQYF. The CDR3 nucleotides read TGTGCCTGGAGTGTGGGGGGATCGGGGTACGAGCAGTACTTC.

This clone was seen a few times. The chain joins TRBV19 to TRBJ1-2; possibly TRBD1 for D (5 bases). Germline assignment: CDR1 LNHDA and CDR2 SQIVND (reference sequence). The CDR3 extends over 13 amino acids. Trimming took off 4 bases at V and 2 bases at J, with 8 bases between the two ends. The CDR3 coding sequence is TGTGCCAGTAGTACAGGGCCCAACTATGGCTACACCTTC. Translation gives CASSTGPNYGYTF.

The chain employs TRBV9 and TRBJ1-5; D is unclear. This CDR3 contains 20 residues. Deletions cut 1 base from V and 3 bases from J, with 26 bases between. CDR1 SGDLS and CDR2 YYNGEE come from the germline V gene. DNA for the CDR3: TGTGCCAGCAGCGTATTGGTTGTCGACGGATCCTTAACCTTCAATCAGCCCCAGCATTTT. Translated: CASSVLVVDGSLTFNQPQHF. Variable domain in full (rest from reference TRBV9 and TRBJ1-5): DSGVTQTPKHLITATGQRVTLRCSPRSGDLSVYWYQQSLDQGLQFLIQYYNGEERAKGNILERFSAQQFPDLHSELNLSSLELGDSALYFCASSVLVVDGSLTFNQPQHFGDGTRLSIL.

This chain uses TRBV10-2 with TRBJ2-7; D gene ambiguous. The CDR3 runs to 11 residues. With 6 bases removed from V and 0 bases from J, the gap between germline ends came to 3 bases. The germline V gene has CDR1 WSHSY and CDR2 SAAADI. The CDR3 region is CASRNSYEQYF. CDR3 DNA sequence: TGCGCCAGCAGGAACTCCTACGAGCAGTACTTC.

V is TRBV2 and J is TRBJ2-7; D is perhaps TRBD2 (6 bases). CDR3 length: 14 amino acids. V lost 1 base to trimming and J lost 5 bases, with 12 bases between them. The germline V gene encodes CDR1 SNHLY and CDR2 FYNNEI. The CDR3 here is CASSEVWGDHEQYF. The DNA for the CDR3 is TGTGCCAGCAGTGAAGTATGGGGGGATCACGAGCAGTACTTC.

This clone has only one observation. The V gene is TRBV28, the J gene TRBJ1-1; weak D call: TRBD1 (5 bases). Trimming shortened V by 4 bases and J by 5 bases, and 8 bases separated the two germline ends. The CDR3 has 12 residues. Germline loops: CDR1 MDHEN, CDR2 SYDVKM. The CDR3 sequence: CASSSGRTEAFF. The CDR3 DNA is TGTGCCAGCAGTTCAGGGCGAACTGAAGCTTTCTTT. Supplemented by reference TRBV28 and TRBJ1-1, the full variable domain reads DVKVTQSSRYLVKRTGEKVFLECVQDMDHENMFWYRQDPGLGLRLIYFSYDVKMKEKGDIPEGYSVSREKKERFSLILESASTNQTSMYLCASSSGRTEAFFGQGTRLTVV.

In its sample, this clone was seen a few times. The chain carries TRBV10-1 and TRBJ2-5; no clear D gene. CDR1 is WNHNN, CDR2 SYGVQD, per germline (reference sequence). The CDR3 covers 11 residues. V was trimmed by 2 bases and J by 5 bases, leaving 3 bases between them. The CDR3 sequence is CASSEGETQYF. Written as DNA, the CDR3 is TGCGCCAGCAGTGAGGGGGAGACCCAGTACTTC.

The rearrangement links TRBV29-1 to TRBJ2-7, with 7 bases fitting TRBD1. This CDR3 is 18 amino acids long. The germline gives CDR1 SQVTM, CDR2 ANQGSEA. V lost 0 bases and J lost 0; bases outside the gene matches: 14. The CDR3 reads CSVEEALGGYPPSYEQYF. The CDR3 DNA reads as TGCAGCGTTGAAGAGGCCTTAGGGGGCTACCCTCCCTCCTACGAGCAGTACTTC.